Sequencing of this T cell receptor beta chain was carried out in a study of T-cell memory formation after mild COVID-19. TCRdb ran MiXCR on the 5' RACE reads and lists one entry per CDR3 protein. The repertoire holds 500,000 to 650,000 distinct CDR3 sequences, with about 20% as singletons. This clonotype has a handful of counts. V lost 2 bases and J lost 2; bases outside the gene matches: 7. The germline CDR1 and CDR2 sequences are SGHAT and FQDESV (reference sequence). This CDR3 is built from 17 residues. Material for sequencing was PBMCs or a T cell subset sorted from them (not recorded which). V usage is TRBV11-1 and J usage is TRBJ2-3, with 10 nucleotides matching TRBD2. The TCR comes from an adult woman who had mild COVID-19 (a few samples of this study predate the infection). Cell type and time point are not known. The CDR3 is CASSLYEGTSDTDTQYF. The CDR3 DNA sequence: TGTGCCAGCAGCTTATATGAGGGGACTAGCGACACAGATACGCAGTATTTT.